The clone carrying this TCR beta chain was seen ten or more times. The antigen is unknown. This specimen belongs to a study of response to subunit inactivated influenza vaccine. Study-level points and caveats: That few new T cells are recruited by each seasonal influenza vaccination was the authors' suggestion.

TCRdb reprocessed the RT-PCR reads with MiXCR, giving one entry per CDR3 protein. The sample gives 650,000 to 850,000 distinct CDR3 sequences, 14% of which show up once; 6.5% to 8.5% is in the top ten. V lost 5 bases and J 8 bases, leaving 18 bases between the germline ends. Germline CDR1 reads SGHTA; CDR2 reads FQGNSA. The CDR3 contains 14 residues. The source material was PBMCs from blood, sampled less than 15 days before vaccination. The sequence derives from a man aged 45 to 65 who received an inactivated influenza vaccine. The V gene is TRBV7-2, the J gene TRBJ1-2, with a weak D call TRBD1 (5 bases). The CDR3 region is CASSPSMPGQGYTF. CDR3 nucleotide sequence: TGTGCCAGCAGCCCGTCGATGCCGGGGCAAGGCTACACCTTC.